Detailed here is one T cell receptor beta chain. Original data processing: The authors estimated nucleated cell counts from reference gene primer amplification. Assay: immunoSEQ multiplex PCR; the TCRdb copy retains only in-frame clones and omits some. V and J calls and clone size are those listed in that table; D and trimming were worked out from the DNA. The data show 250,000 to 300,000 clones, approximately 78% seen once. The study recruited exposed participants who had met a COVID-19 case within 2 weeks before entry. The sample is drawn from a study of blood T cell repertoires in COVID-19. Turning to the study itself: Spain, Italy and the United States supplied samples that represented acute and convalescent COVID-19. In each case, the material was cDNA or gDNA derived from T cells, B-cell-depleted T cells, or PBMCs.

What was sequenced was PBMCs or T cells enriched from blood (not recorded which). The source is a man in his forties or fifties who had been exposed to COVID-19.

Written as DNA, the CDR3 is TGTGCCAGCAGCCTAGCTCGGACTAGCGGGGCAGATACGCAGTATTTT. This encodes CASSLARTSGADTQYF. J is TRBJ2-3 and V is TRBV4-2; 12 bases are shared with TRBD2. The CDR3 consists of 16 residues. Trimming removed 4 bases from V and 4 bases from J; junction bases left unmatched: 6. CDR1 and CDR2 (germline): LGHNA, YNFKEQ.